This T cell receptor beta chain was identified during a study of blood T cell repertoires in COVID-19. The wider study: Whether acute or convalescent, the COVID-19 samples came from the United States, Italy and Spain.

Libraries were prepared by immunoSEQ multiplex PCR; TCRdb keeps only in-frame clonotypes and omits some of them. Here the sample spans 450,000 to 600,000 clones, around 87% being singletons. Living in about two dozen US areas, the participants were between roughly 18 and 89 years of age. The CDR3 consists of 13 residues. Germline V CDR1 and CDR2: SGHNT, YYREEE (reference sequence). V dropped 2 bases and J dropped 3 bases, with 9 bases sitting between them. The chain uses TRBV5-4 and TRBJ2-7; D is perhaps TRBD1 (6 bases). This sequence was found in a woman younger than 30 who had recovered from COVID-19. The sequencing sample was made of PBMCs or T cells enriched from blood (not recorded which). DNA for the CDR3: TGTGCCAGCAGCTTAACAGGGTTCTACGAGCAGTACTTC. Translated: CASSLTGFYEQYF.